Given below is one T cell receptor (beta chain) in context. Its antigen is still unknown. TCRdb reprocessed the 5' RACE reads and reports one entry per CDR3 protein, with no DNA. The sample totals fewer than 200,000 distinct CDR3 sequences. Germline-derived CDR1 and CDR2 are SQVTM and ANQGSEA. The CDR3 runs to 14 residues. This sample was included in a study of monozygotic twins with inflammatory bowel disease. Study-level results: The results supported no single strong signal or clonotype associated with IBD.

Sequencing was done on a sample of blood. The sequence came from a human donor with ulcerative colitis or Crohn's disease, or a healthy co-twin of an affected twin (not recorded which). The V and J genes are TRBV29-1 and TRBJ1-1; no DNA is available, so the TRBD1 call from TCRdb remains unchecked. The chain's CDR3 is CSVVTRAGTTEAFF.